Presented here are 8 T cell receptor beta chains from one specimen sequenced in a study of T cells after yellow fever vaccination (dated by TCRdb to the late 2010s). In light of the paper, this sample's treatment or condition label describes: live attenuated yellow fever vaccine strain. Libraries were prepared through 5' RACE. For sequencing, an Illumina NovaSeq 6000 was employed. In TCRdb, the public reads were trimmed at Q25 with fastp and aligned with MiXCR, with productive beta chains retained. CDR3 protein duplicates are merged, each entry listing the most common genes and DNA. The sample has 400,000 to 450,000 distinct CDR3 sequences on record, 18% of them singletons. The biggest ten clones account for 15% to 20% of the sample. The specimen comprised PBMCs, sampled before the yellow fever booster vaccination. The source of these receptors is a man aged 18 to 30 who received the YFV17D yellow fever vaccine.

This chain connects TRBV7-9 to TRBJ2-1; D unresolved. CDR1 and CDR2 (germline): SEHNR, FQNEAQ (reference sequence). V shed 2 bases and J shed 6 bases, with 5 bases lying between them. There are 12 residues in the CDR3. The CDR3 nucleotides are TGTGCCAGCAGCTTATCCCGCAATGAGCAGTTCTTC. This sequence encodes CASSLSRNEQFF.

The table lists this clonotype with many counts. The chain recombines TRBV23-1 with TRBJ1-1; tentative D call: TRBD1 (5 bases). TRBV23-1 is marked as an open reading frame, function uncertain. This CDR3 spans 14 amino acids. The germline V and J ends were trimmed by 7 bases and 6 bases, with 18 bases remaining between them. CDR3 nucleotide sequence: TGCGCCAGCACCATGTACGGGGGATGGCCTGAAGCTTTCTTT. Its protein is CASTMYGGWPEAFF.

In its sample, this clonotype was seen a few times. This chain uses TRBV20-1 with TRBJ2-3; the match to TRBD2 covers 13 bases. V shed 5 bases and J 5 bases; nucleotides not matched to a gene: 7. From germline, CDR1 is DFQATT and CDR2 SNEGSKA (reference sequence). The CDR3 covers 15 residues. The CDR3 DNA sequence: TGCAGTGCTGCTACTAGCGGGGGGGTGCGAGATACGCAGTATTTT. Translated, it gives CSAATSGGVRDTQYF.

This rearrangement joins TRBV5-1 to TRBJ1-1, with 7 bases aligning to TRBD1. V trimming: 6 bases; J trimming: 3 bases; junction bases outside the gene matches: 8. The germline V gene has CDR1 SGHRS and CDR2 YFSETQ. This CDR3 has 14 residues. CDR3 coding DNA: TGCGCCAGCAAGGTTGGAGGGACAGACACTGAAGCTTTCTTT. Amino acids: CASKVGGTDTEAFF.

This clonotype was picked up a small number of times. The chain combines TRBV25-1 with TRBJ1-2; D gene uncertain. CDR3 length: 14 amino acids. Germline V gene lookup returns CDR1 MGHDK and CDR2 SYGVNS. With 2 bases removed from V and 6 bases from J, the gap between germline ends came to 13 bases. The CDR3 nucleotides read TGTGCCAGCAGTGAACAAGGCGGGCCAGATGGCTACACCTTC. This gives the protein CASSEQGGPDGYTF.

This clonotype occurred many times. The chain combines TRBV20-1 with TRBJ2-2, with D perhaps TRBD1 (6 bases). The germline gives CDR1 DFQATT, CDR2 SNEGSKA (reference sequence). This CDR3 region has 16 residues. Trimming took 0 bases from V and 2 from J, leaving 13 bases between them. CDR3 region: CSARDLGQPNTGELFF. The CDR3 nucleotides read TGCAGTGCTAGAGATCTCGGACAGCCAAACACCGGGGAGCTGTTTTTT.

This clonotype was seen at least ten times. The chain uses TRBV7-8 and TRBJ1-5, with no clear D. The CDR3 has 13 amino acids. Looked up from germline, CDR1 is SGHVS and CDR2 is FQNEAQ. V lost 1 base and J 7 bases, leaving 8 bases between the germline ends. This chain's CDR3 is CASSLVDYQPQHF. The CDR3 nucleotides are TGTGCCAGCAGCTTAGTCGATTACCAGCCCCAGCATTTT.

The chain combines TRBV5-1 with TRBJ2-2; 7 nucleotides agree with TRBD1. Germline CDR1 SGHRS, CDR2 YFSETQ. The CDR3 length is 16 residues. V shed 4 bases, J shed 0 bases, and the junction held 6 bases outside the gene matches. DNA of the CDR3: TGCGCCAGCAGCCTGAAAGGGGGCTCGAACACCGGGGAGCTGTTTTTT. It encodes CASSLKGGSNTGELFF.